These T cell receptor beta chains were read from a single sample in a study of T-cell memory formation after mild COVID-19. TCRdb re-derived calls from the 5' RACE reads in MiXCR, one entry per CDR3 protein. The data contain 350,000 to 500,000 distinct CDR3 sequences, roughly 20% of them singletons. The sequenced material came from PBMCs or a T cell subset sorted from them (not recorded which). The origin of the receptors is an adult woman who had mild COVID-19 (a few samples of this study predate the infection). Cell type and time point are not known. The CDR3 runs from the conserved cysteine through the conserved F or W. The order of the fields is V gene, J gene, clone size, D gene, CDR3 protein, CDR3 DNA. The D gene is left open where the match is weak. Where a row states a size, it is once, few, many or the class of an expanded clone; other rows omit it.

V gene: TRBV24-1
J gene: TRBJ1-1
clone size: -
D gene: TRBD1
CDR3 protein: CATTGQGNTEAFF
CDR3 DNA: TGTGCCACCACTGGACAGGGAAACACTGAAGCTTTCTTT

V gene: TRBV20-1
J gene: TRBJ1-2
clone size: -
D gene: TRBD1
CDR3 protein: CSASAGTGYGCTF
CDR3 DNA: TGCAGTGCTAGCGCCGGGACAGGCTATGGCTGCACCTTC

V gene: TRBV7-9
J gene: TRBJ2-5
clone size: few
D gene: -
CDR3 protein: CASSLDTNQETQYF
CDR3 DNA: TGTGCCAGCAGCTTAGACACCAACCAAGAGACCCAGTACTTC

V gene: TRBV7-9
J gene: TRBJ1-5
clone size: few
D gene: -
CDR3 protein: CASSLAKGTGVGNQPQHF
CDR3 DNA: TGTGCCAGCAGCTTAGCTAAGGGCACGGGGGTGGGCAATCAGCCCCAGCATTTT

V gene: TRBV5-1
J gene: TRBJ1-2
clone size: few
D gene: -
CDR3 protein: CASSADEGYYGYTF
CDR3 DNA: TGCGCCAGCAGCGCGGACGAGGGGTACTATGGCTACACCTTC

V gene: TRBV11-2
J gene: TRBJ2-1
clone size: -
D gene: TRBD2
CDR3 protein: CASSRIRSGGPGEQFF
CDR3 DNA: TGTGCCAGCAGCCGTATCAGGAGCGGGGGGCCAGGCGAGCAGTTCTTC

V gene: TRBV9
J gene: TRBJ1-1
clone size: -
D gene: TRBD1
CDR3 protein: CASSVSGDRGPGNTEAFF
CDR3 DNA: TGTGCCAGCAGCGTATCAGGGGACAGGGGGCCGGGGAACACTGAAGCTTTCTTT

V gene: TRBV27
J gene: TRBJ2-7
clone size: -
D gene: -
CDR3 protein: CASSLSPDIYEQYF
CDR3 DNA: TGTGCCAGCAGTTTATCTCCCGACATCTACGAGCAGTACTTC

V gene: TRBV12-3/TRBV12-4
J gene: TRBJ2-3
clone size: many
D gene: -
CDR3 protein: CASSVHRESTDTQYF
CDR3 DNA: TGTGCCAGCAGTGTCCACAGGGAAAGCACAGATACGCAGTATTTT

V gene: TRBV7-9
J gene: TRBJ1-1
clone size: few
D gene: -
CDR3 protein: CASSLKSWGGNTEAFF
CDR3 DNA: TGTGCCAGCAGCTTAAAAAGCTGGGGTGGGAACACTGAAGCTTTCTTT

V gene: TRBV20-1
J gene: TRBJ2-3
clone size: -
D gene: TRBD2
CDR3 protein: CSASLGLAGLDTDTQYF
CDR3 DNA: TGCAGTGCTAGTTTGGGACTAGCGGGGCTCGACACAGATACGCAGTATTTT

V gene: TRBV6-5
J gene: TRBJ2-1
clone size: few
D gene: TRBD2
CDR3 protein: CASSNTLLAGYNEQFF
CDR3 DNA: TGTGCCAGCAGTAATACGTTATTAGCGGGATACAATGAGCAGTTCTTC

V gene: TRBV25-1
J gene: TRBJ1-6
clone size: -
D gene: -
CDR3 protein: CASSGVWNSPLHF
CDR3 DNA: TGTGCCAGCAGTGGGGTGTGGAATTCACCCCTCCACTTT

V gene: TRBV5-1
J gene: TRBJ2-1
clone size: few
D gene: -
CDR3 protein: CASSPDREQFF
CDR3 DNA: TGCGCCAGCAGCCCTGACCGCGAGCAGTTCTTC

V gene: TRBV10-3
J gene: TRBJ2-1
clone size: -
D gene: -
CDR3 protein: CAISEQNPKQFF
CDR3 DNA: TGTGCCATCAGTGAACAGAATCCTAAGCAGTTCTTC

V gene: TRBV12-3/TRBV12-4
J gene: TRBJ1-5
clone size: -
D gene: TRBD1
CDR3 protein: CASSVDRNGQPQHF
CDR3 DNA: TGTGCCAGCAGTGTGGACAGGAATGGTCAGCCCCAGCATTTT

V gene: TRBV5-6
J gene: TRBJ1-1
clone size: many
D gene: -
CDR3 protein: CASSFSRGRRNTEAFF
CDR3 DNA: TGTGCCAGCAGCTTCAGTCGGGGAAGGCGGAACACTGAAGCTTTCTTT

V gene: TRBV12-3/TRBV12-4
J gene: TRBJ2-7
clone size: few
D gene: TRBD2
CDR3 protein: CASSELADASEQYF
CDR3 DNA: TGTGCCAGCAGTGAACTAGCGGACGCTTCGGAGCAGTACTTC

V gene: TRBV5-5
J gene: TRBJ1-1
clone size: few
D gene: -
CDR3 protein: CASSLGVRNTEAFF
CDR3 DNA: TGTGCCAGCAGCTTGGGCGTCAGGAACACTGAAGCTTTCTTT

V gene: TRBV3-1
J gene: TRBJ1-1
clone size: once
D gene: TRBD1
CDR3 protein: CASSQERILRDRVPEAFF
CDR3 DNA: TGTGCCAGCAGCCAAGAGCGCATACTCCGTGACAGGGTACCTGAAGCTTTCTTT

V gene: TRBV12-3/TRBV12-4
J gene: TRBJ2-1
clone size: few
D gene: -
CDR3 protein: CASRQASGSYNEQFF
CDR3 DNA: TGTGCCAGCAGACAGGCCAGCGGTTCCTACAATGAGCAGTTCTTC

V gene: TRBV11-2
J gene: TRBJ2-7
clone size: -
D gene: -
CDR3 protein: CASSFFGPYEQYF
CDR3 DNA: TGTGCCAGCAGCTTTTTCGGGCCCTACGAGCAGTACTTC

V gene: TRBV4-1
J gene: TRBJ1-5
clone size: -
D gene: -
CDR3 protein: CASSLDGALDQPQHF
CDR3 DNA: TGCGCCAGCAGCCTTGACGGGGCATTGGATCAGCCCCAGCATTTT

V gene: TRBV7-9
J gene: TRBJ2-6
clone size: -
D gene: TRBD1
CDR3 protein: CASSVQGAPGANVLTF
CDR3 DNA: TGTGCCAGCAGCGTACAGGGGGCTCCTGGGGCCAACGTCCTGACTTTC

V gene: TRBV20-1
J gene: TRBJ1-2
clone size: -
D gene: -
CDR3 protein: CSASPVTGPHYGYTF
CDR3 DNA: TGCAGTGCTAGTCCTGTGACAGGCCCCCACTATGGCTACACCTTC

V gene: TRBV5-1
J gene: TRBJ2-5
clone size: few
D gene: -
CDR3 protein: CASSLAAGSQETQYF
CDR3 DNA: TGCGCCAGCAGCTTGGCAGCAGGAAGCCAAGAGACCCAGTACTTC

V gene: TRBV20-1
J gene: TRBJ2-7
clone size: many
D gene: -
CDR3 protein: CSALRGGSSYEQYF
CDR3 DNA: TGCAGTGCTCTGAGGGGGGGGTCCAGCTACGAGCAGTACTTC

V gene: TRBV7-2
J gene: TRBJ2-7
clone size: few
D gene: TRBD2
CDR3 protein: CASSYEGGGNYEQYF
CDR3 DNA: TGTGCCAGCAGCTACGAGGGCGGGGGAAATTACGAGCAGTACTTC

V gene: TRBV11-3
J gene: TRBJ1-1
clone size: -
D gene: -
CDR3 protein: CASTHGGASPEAFF
CDR3 DNA: TGTGCCAGCACCCATGGGGGGGCGAGCCCTGAAGCTTTCTTT

V gene: TRBV24-1
J gene: TRBJ2-1
clone size: few
D gene: -
CDR3 protein: CATSGRVNEQFF
CDR3 DNA: TGTGCCACCAGTGGTAGGGTGAATGAGCAGTTCTTC

V gene: TRBV7-2
J gene: TRBJ1-5
clone size: -
D gene: -
CDR3 protein: CASSFTNQPQHF
CDR3 DNA: TGTGCCAGCAGCTTCACGAATCAGCCCCAGCATTTT

V gene: TRBV20-1
J gene: TRBJ1-3
clone size: few
D gene: -
CDR3 protein: CSAKTADPGNTIYF
CDR3 DNA: TGCAGTGCTAAGACGGCCGACCCTGGAAACACCATATATTTT

V gene: TRBV6-5
J gene: TRBJ2-2
clone size: -
D gene: TRBD2
CDR3 protein: CATNSGGAAGELFF
CDR3 DNA: TGTGCCACCAATAGCGGGGGGGCCGCCGGGGAGCTGTTTTTT

V gene: TRBV12-3/TRBV12-4
J gene: TRBJ2-1
clone size: -
D gene: -
CDR3 protein: CASRPGSYNEQFF
CDR3 DNA: TGTGCCTCCCGGCCTGGCTCCTACAATGAGCAGTTCTTC

V gene: TRBV4-2
J gene: TRBJ1-5
clone size: few
D gene: -
CDR3 protein: CASSQDDSNQPQHF
CDR3 DNA: TGTGCCAGCAGCCAAGATGATAGCAATCAGCCCCAGCATTTT

V gene: TRBV5-1
J gene: TRBJ1-2
clone size: few
D gene: TRBD1
CDR3 protein: CASSLVGQGPNYGYTF
CDR3 DNA: TGCGCCAGCAGCTTGGTCGGACAGGGCCCTAACTATGGCTACACCTTC